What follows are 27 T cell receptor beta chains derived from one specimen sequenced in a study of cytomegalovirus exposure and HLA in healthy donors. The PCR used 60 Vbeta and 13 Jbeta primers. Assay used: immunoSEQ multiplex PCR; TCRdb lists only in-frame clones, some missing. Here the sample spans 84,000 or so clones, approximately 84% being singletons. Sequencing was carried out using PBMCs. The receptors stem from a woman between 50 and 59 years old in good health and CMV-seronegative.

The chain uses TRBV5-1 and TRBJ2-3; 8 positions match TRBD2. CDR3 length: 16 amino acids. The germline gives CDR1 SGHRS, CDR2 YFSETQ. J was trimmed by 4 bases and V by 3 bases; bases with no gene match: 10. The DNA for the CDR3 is TGCGCCAGCAGCTCTAGAGCTAGCGGGCGGGCAGATACGCAGTATTTT. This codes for CASSSRASGRADTQYF.

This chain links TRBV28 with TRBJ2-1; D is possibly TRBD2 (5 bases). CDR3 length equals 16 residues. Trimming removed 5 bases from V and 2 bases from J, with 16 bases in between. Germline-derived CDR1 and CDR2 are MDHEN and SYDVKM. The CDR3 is CASSEISVSPYNEQFF. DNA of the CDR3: TGTGCCAGCAGTGAAATTAGCGTCTCCCCCTACAATGAGCAGTTCTTC.

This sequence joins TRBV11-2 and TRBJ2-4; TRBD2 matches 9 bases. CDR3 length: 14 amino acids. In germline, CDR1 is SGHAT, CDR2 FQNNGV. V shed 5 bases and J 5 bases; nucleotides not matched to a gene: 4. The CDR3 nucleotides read TGTGCCAGCAGCGTTAGCGGGGGACAAAACATTCAGTACTTC. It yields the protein CASSVSGGQNIQYF.

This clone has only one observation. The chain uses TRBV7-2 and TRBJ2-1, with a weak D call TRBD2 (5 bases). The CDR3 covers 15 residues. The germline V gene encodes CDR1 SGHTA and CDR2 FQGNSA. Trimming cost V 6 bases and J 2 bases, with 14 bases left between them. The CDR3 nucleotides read TGTGCCAGCAGGCAGAGCGGCCCACCCTACAATGAGCAGTTCTTC. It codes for CASRQSGPPYNEQFF.

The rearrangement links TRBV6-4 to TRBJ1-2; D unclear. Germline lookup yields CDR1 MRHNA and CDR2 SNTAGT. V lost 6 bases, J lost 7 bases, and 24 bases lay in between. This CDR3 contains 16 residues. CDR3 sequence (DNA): TGTGCCAGCAGAGAGTTCCCGGAGGGTGCTTCTGGTGGCTACACCTTC. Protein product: CASREFPEGASGGYTF.

The CDR3 coding sequence is TGTGCCAGCAGCCAAGACGCGCTAACGGGACAGGGATATTCGGCGGATGGCTACACCTTC. It codes for CASSQDALTGQGYSADGYTF. The V call is TRBV4-2, the J call TRBJ1-2; 9 nucleotides match TRBD1. From germline, CDR1 is LGHNA and CDR2 YNFKEQ. The CDR3 is 20 residues long. V gave up 0 bases and J gave up 6 bases; unmatched junction bases: 20.

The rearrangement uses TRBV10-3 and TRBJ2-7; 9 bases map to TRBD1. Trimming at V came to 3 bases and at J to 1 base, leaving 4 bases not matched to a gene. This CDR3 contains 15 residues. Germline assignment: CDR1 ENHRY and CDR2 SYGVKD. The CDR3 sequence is CAISERDRESYEQYF. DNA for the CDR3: TGTGCCATCAGTGAAAGGGACAGGGAGTCCTACGAGCAGTACTTC.

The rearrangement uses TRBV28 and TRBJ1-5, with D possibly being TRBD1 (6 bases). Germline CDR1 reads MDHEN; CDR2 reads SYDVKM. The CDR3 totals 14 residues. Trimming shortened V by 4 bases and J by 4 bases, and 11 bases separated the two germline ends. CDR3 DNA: TGTGCCAGCAGTTCACAGGGATTAAATCAGCCCCAGCATTTT. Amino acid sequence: CASSSQGLNQPQHF.

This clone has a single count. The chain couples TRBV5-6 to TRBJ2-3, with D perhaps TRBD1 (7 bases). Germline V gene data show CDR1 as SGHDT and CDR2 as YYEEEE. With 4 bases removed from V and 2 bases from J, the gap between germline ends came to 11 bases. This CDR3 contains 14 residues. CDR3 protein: CASSTGDFTDTQYF. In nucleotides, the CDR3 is TGTGCCAGCAGCACAGGGGACTTCACAGATACGCAGTATTTT.

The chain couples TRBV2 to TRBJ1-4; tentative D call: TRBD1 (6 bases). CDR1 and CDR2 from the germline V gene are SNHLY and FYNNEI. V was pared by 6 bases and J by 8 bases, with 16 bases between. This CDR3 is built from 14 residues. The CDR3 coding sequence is TGTGCCAGCAGGAACAGGGTGGGAGAGGAAAAACTGTTTTTT. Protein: CASRNRVGEEKLFF.

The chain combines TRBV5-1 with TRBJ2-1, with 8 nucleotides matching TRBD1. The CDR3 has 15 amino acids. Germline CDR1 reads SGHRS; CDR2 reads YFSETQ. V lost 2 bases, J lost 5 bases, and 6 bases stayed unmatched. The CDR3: CASSFQGASHNEQFF. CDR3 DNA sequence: TGCGCCAGCAGCTTTCAGGGGGCTTCTCACAATGAGCAGTTCTTC.

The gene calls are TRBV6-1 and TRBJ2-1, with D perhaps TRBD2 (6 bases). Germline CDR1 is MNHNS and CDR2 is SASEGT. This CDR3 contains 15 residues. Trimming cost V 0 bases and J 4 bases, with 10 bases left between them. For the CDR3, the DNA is TGTGCCAGCAGTGAAGCTAGCGGAGGATACAATGAGCAGTTCTTC. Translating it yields CASSEASGGYNEQFF.

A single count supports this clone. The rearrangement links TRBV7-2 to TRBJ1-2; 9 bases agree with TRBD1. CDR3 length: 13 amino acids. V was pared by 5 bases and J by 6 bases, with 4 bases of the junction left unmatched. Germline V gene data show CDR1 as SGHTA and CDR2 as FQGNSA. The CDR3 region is CASSNRGQNGYTF. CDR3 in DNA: TGTGCCAGCAGCAACAGGGGGCAAAATGGCTACACCTTC. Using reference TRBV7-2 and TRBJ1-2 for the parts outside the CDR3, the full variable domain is GAGVSQSPSNKVTEKGKDVELRCDPISGHTALYWYRQSLGQGLEFLIYFQGNSAPDKSGLPSDRFSAERTGGSVSTLTIQRTQQEDSAVYLCASSNRGQNGYTFGSGTRLTVV.

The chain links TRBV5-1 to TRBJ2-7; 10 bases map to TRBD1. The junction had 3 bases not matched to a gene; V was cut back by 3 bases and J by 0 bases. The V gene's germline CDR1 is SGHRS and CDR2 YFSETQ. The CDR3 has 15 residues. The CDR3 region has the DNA TGCGCCAGCAGCTACGGACAGGGGGACTCCTACGAGCAGTACTTC. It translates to CASSYGQGDSYEQYF.

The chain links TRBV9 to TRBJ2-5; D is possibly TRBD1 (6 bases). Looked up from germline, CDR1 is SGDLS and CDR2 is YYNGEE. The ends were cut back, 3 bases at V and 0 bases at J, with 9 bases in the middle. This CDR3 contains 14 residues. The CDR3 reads CASSAQGHQETQYF. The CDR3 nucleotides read TGTGCCAGCAGCGCCCAGGGGCACCAAGAGACCCAGTACTTC.

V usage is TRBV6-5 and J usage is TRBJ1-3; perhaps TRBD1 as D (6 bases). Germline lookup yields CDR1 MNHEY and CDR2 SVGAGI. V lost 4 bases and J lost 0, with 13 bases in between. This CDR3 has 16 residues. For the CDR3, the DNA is TGTGCCAGCAGTTTACAGGGCCCCTACTCTGGAAACACCATATATTTT. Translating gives CASSLQGPYSGNTIYF.

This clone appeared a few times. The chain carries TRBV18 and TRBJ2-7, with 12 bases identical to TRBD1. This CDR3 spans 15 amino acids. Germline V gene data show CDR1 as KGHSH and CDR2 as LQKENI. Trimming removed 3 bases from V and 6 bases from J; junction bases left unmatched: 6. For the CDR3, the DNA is TGTGCCAGCTCACCGGCCGGGACAGGGGGCGCCGAGCAGTACTTC. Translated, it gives CASSPAGTGGAEQYF.

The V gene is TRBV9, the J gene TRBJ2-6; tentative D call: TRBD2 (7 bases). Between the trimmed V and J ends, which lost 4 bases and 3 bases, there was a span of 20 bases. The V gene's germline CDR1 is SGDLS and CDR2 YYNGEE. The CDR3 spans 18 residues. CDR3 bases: TGTGCCAGCAGCCCCTCGGGGGGCGCGGGGCTTGGGGCCAACGTCCTGACTTTC. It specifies CASSPSGGAGLGANVLTF.

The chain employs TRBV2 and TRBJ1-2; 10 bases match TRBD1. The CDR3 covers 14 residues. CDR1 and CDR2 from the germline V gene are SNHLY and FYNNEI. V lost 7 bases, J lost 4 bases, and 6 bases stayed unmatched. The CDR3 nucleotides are TGTGCCAGCACCGAAGGACAGGGGGTCTATGGCTACACCTTC. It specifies CASTEGQGVYGYTF. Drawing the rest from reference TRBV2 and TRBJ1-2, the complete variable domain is EPEVTQTPSHQVTQMGQEVILRCVPISNHLYFYWYRQILGQKVEFLVSFYNNEISEKSEIFDDQFSVERPDGSNFTLKIRSTKLEDSAMYFCASTEGQGVYGYTFGSGTRLTVV.

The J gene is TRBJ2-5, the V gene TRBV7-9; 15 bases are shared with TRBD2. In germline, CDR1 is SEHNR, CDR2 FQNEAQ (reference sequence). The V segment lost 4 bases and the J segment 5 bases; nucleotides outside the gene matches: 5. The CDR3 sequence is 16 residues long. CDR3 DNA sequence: TGTGCCAGCAGCTCCCGGACTAGCGGGGGGGCGGAGACCCAGTACTTC. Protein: CASSSRTSGGAETQYF.

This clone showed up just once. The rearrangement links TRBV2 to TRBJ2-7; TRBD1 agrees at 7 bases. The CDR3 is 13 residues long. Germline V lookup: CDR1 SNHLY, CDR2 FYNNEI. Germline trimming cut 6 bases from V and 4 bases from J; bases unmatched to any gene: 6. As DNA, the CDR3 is TGTGCCAGCAGGGGGGACAGTAAGTACGAGCAGTACTTC. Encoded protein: CASRGDSKYEQYF.

The CDR3 reads CASSERWYGYTF. The CDR3 nucleotides read TGTGCCAGCAGTGAACGGTGGTATGGCTACACCTTC. This chain joins TRBV2 and TRBJ1-2; D unresolved. Trimming removed 2 bases at V and 5 bases at J, with 6 bases between. This CDR3 is 12 amino acids long. Germline V gene data show CDR1 as SNHLY and CDR2 as FYNNEI.

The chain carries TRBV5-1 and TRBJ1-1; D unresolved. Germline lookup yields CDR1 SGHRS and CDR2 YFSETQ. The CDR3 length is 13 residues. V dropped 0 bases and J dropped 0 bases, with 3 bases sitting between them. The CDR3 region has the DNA TGCGCCAGCAGCTTGGACTTGAACACTGAAGCTTTCTTT. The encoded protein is CASSLDLNTEAFF.

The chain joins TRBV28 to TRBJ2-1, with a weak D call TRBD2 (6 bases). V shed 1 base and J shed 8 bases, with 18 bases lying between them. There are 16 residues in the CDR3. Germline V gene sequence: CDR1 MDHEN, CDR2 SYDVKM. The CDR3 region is CASSLSGSGVGDEQFF. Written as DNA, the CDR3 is TGTGCCAGCAGTTTATCAGGATCGGGAGTCGGAGATGAGCAGTTCTTC.

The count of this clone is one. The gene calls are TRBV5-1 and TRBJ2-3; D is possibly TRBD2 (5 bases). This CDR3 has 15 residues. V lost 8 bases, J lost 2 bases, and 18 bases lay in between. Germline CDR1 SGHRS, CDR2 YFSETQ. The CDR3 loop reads CASNVDGIFTDTQYF. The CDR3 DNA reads TGCGCCAGTAACGTGGACGGGATCTTCACAGATACGCAGTATTTT.

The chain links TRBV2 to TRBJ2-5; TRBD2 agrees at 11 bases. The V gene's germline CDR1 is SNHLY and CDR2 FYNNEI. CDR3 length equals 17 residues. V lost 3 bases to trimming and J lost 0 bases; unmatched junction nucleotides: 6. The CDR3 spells CASSDPGLAVYQETQYF. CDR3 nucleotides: TGTGCCAGCAGTGACCCGGGACTAGCGGTGTACCAAGAGACCCAGTACTTC.

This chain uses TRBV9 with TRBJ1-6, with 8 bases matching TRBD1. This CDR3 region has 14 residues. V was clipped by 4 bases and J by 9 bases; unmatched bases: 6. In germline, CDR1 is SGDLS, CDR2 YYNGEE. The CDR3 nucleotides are TGTGCCAGCAGCCGACAGGGGCCCAGTTCACCCCTCCACTTT. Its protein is CASSRQGPSSPLHF.